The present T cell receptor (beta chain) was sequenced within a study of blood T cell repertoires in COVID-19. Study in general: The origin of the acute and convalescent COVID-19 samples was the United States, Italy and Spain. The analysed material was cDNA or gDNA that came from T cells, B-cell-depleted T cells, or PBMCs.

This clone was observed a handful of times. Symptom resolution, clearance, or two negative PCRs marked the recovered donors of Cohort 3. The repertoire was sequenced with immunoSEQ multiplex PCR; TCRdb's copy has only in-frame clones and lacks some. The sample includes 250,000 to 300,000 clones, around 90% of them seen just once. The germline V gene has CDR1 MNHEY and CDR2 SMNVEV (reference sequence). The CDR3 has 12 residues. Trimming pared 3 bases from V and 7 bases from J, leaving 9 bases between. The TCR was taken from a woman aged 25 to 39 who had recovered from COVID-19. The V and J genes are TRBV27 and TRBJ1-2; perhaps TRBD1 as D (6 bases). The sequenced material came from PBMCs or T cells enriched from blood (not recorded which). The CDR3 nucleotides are TGTGCCAGCAGTTTCAGGGGAAGTGGCTACACCTTC. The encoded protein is CASSFRGSGYTF.